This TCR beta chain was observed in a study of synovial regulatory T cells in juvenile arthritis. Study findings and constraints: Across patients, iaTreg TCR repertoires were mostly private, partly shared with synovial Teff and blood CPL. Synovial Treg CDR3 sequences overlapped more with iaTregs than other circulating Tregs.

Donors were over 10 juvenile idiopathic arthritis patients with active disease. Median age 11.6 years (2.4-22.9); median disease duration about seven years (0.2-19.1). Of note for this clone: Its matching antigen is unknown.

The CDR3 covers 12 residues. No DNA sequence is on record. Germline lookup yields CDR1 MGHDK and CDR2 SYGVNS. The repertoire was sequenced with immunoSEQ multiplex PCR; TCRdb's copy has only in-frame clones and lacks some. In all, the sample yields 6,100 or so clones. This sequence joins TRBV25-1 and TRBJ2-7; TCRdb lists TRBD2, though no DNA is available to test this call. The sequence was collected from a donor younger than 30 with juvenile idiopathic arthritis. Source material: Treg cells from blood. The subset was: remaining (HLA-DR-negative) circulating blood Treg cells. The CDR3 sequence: CASSEYGYEQYF.